This T cell receptor beta chain derives from a study of sequential checkpoint blockade in melanoma (dated by TCRdb to about 2019). With respect to the entire study: Patients were randomized 1:1 to first-line nivolumab followed by ipilimumab (arm A) or ipilimumab followed by nivolumab (arm B). Maintenance nivolumab was given following each of the two trial sequences. TCRbeta immunosequencing was performed on DNA from roughly 90 pretreatment melanoma tumor samples. Matched tumor biopsies were taken from roughly 21 patients before treatment and at week 13, after single-agent nivolumab (arm A) or ipilimumab (arm B). The same lesion was the source of roughly 80% of the matched pre- and post-treatment tumor biopsy pairs. Results and caveats for the whole study, not just this receptor: In the nivolumab-first arm (arm A), pretreatment tumor TIL clonality was associated with response (P = .04). Clinical benefit was about 30 times more likely to be achieved by patients whose tumor T-cell fraction and clonality increased by week 13. Within-arm analyses of tumor T-cell fraction were limited by small sample sizes and reduced statistical power. Tumor T-cell fraction and clonality were found to correlate with PD-L1 staining and CD8+ T-cell counts but not with mutational load. Validation of the response-prediction model combining TCR metrics and mutation burden is needed in larger, independent patient cohorts.

This specimen's treatment or condition label, per the study, means: randomized to nivolumab then ipilimumab (arm A) or the reverse (arm B). No trial patient had received prior DNA-damaging chemotherapy. Samples were obtained from patients with melanoma enrolled in CheckMate 064, a randomized, open-label phase II trial of sequential checkpoint blockade. Genomic DNA from formalin-fixed paraffin-embedded (FFPE) tissue samples served as the input for tumor TCR sequencing. Clipping removes 3 bases from V and 4 bases from J, with 6 as the unmatched junction base count. In the germline V gene, CDR1 corresponds to SGDLS and CDR2 to YYNGEE. From its cysteine to its phenylalanine, the CDR3 spans 16 amino acids. The kept DNA is CDR3 alone, 48 bases in frame from the first base. A word on this clone: Its antigen is not yet known. Per-nucleotide qualities are absent, and no much larger clonotype sits a single base away.

The immunoSEQ Assay was used to immunosequence TCRbeta CDR3 regions from genomic DNA. Before high-throughput sequencing, genomic DNA was amplified using bias-controlled multiplex PCR. Turning to the authors' computational methods: To quantify the absolute abundance of each unique TCRbeta CDR3 region, the sequences were collapsed and filtered. Clonality, defined as 1 minus Pielou's evenness, was calculated using only productive rearrangements. Tumor T-cell fraction was computed by normalizing TCRbeta template counts to usable DNA, estimated from several housekeeping genes. A previously published method was used to identify clones with significantly greater frequencies in on-treatment samples than in baseline samples. This is the immuneACCESS table as TCRdb keeps it, with only in-frame sequences that have V and J called. A part of the clones is gone; compared with another copy, unresolved V genes explain less than half, and the rest is unexplained. V and J calls and clone size are as listed in that table; D and trimming were resolved from the DNA. The table for this sample lists around 9,300 clones; 27% of them were counted only once. The leading ten clones occupy approximately 22% of the sample.

The chain uses TRBV9 and TRBJ2-1, with 11 central nucleotides matching TRBD2. The sample consisted of tumor tissue (inferred from file names), taken from a patient given nivolumab and ipilimumab in sequence. The sequence was obtained from a human donor with melanoma. Here is the DNA: TGTGCCAGCAGCGCCTATTCTAGCGGGGGGTACAATGAGCAGTTCTTC. It is translated as CASSAYSSGGYNEQFF.